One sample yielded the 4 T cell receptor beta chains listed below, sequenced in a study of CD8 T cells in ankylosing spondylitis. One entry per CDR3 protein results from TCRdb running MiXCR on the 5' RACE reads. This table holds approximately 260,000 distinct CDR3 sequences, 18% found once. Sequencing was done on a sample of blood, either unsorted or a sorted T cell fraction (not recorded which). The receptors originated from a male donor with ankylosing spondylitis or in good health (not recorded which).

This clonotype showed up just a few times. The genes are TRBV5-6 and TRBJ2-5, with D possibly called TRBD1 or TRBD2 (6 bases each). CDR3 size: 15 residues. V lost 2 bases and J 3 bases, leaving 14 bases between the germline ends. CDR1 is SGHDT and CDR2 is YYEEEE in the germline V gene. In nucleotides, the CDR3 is TGTGCCAGCAGCTTTCGGGGGCCGCCGGAAGAGACCCAGTACTTC. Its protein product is CASSFRGPPEETQYF.

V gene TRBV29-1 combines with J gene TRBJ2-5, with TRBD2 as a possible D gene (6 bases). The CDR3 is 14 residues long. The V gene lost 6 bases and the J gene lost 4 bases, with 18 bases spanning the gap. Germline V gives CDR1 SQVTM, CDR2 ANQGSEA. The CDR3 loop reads CSVYSGTKTETQYF. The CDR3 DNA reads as TGCAGCGTATATAGCGGAACCAAGACAGAGACCCAGTACTTC.

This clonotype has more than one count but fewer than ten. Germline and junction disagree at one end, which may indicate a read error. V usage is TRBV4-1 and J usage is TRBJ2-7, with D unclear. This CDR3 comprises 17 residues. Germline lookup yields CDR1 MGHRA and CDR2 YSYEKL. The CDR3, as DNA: TGCGCCAGCAGCCAAGATTCCTTGGCGGATTACTCCTCCGAGCAGTACTTC. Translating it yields CASSQDSLADYSSEQYF.

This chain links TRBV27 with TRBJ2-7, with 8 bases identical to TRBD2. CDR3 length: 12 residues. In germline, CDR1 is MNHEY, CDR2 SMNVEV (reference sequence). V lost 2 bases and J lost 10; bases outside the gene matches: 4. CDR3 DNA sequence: TGTGCCAGCAGTTTACCGGGGGGGAGACAGTACTTC. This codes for CASSLPGGRQYF.